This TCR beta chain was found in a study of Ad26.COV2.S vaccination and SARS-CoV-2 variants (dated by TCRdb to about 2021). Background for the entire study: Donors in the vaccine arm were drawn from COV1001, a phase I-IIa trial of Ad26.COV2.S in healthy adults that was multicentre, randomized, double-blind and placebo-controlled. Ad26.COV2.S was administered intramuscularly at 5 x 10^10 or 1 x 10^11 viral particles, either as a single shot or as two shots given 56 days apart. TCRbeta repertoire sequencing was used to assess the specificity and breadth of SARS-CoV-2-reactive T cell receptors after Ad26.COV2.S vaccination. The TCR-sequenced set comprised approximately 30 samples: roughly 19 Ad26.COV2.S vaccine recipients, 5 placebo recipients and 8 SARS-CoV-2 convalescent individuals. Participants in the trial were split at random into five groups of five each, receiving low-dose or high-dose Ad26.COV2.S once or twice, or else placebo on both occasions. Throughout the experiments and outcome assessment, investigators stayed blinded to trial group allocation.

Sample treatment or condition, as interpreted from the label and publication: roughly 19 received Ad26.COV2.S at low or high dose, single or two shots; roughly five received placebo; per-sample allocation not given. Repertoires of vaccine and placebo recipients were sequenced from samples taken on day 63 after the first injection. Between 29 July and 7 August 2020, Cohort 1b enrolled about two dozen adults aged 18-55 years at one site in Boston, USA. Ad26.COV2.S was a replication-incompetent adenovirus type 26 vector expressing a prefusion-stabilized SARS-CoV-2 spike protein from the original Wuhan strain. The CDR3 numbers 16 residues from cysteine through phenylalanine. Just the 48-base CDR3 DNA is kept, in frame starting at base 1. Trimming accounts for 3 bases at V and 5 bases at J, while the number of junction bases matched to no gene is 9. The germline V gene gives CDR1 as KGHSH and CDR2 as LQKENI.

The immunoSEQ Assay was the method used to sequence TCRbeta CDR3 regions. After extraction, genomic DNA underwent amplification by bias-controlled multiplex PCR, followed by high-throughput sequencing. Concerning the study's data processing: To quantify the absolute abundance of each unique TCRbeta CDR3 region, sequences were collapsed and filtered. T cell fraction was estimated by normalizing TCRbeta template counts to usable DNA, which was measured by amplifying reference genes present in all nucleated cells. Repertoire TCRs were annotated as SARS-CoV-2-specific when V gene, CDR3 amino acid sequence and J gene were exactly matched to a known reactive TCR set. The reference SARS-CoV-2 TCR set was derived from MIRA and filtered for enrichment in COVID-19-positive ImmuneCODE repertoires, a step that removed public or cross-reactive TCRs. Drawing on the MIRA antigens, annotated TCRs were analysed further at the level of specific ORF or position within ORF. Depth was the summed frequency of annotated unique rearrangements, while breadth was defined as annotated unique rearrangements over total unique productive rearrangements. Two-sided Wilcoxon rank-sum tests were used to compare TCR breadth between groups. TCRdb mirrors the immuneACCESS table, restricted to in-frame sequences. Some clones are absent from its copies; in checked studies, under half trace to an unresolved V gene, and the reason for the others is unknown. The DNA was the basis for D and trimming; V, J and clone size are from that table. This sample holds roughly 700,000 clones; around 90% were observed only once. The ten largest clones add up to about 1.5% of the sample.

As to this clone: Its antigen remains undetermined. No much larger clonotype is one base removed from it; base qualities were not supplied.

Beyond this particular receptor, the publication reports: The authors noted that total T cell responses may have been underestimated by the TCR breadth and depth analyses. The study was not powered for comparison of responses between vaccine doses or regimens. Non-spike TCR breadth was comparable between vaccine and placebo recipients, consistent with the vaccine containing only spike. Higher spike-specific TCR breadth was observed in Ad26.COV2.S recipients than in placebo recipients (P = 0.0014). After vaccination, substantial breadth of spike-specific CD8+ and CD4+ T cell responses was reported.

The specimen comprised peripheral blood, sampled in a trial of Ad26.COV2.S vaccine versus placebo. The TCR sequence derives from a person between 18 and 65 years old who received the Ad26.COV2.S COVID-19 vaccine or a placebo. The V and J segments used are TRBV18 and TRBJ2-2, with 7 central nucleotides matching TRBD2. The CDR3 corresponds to CASSPRLAGETGELFF. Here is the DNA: TGTGCCAGCTCACCCCGACTAGCCGGAGAAACCGGGGAGCTGTTTTTT.